The 18 T cell receptor beta chains below come from one sample, sequenced in a study of blood T cells in healthy people across ages. PCR was performed a second time for about 7 to 12 cycles using a sample-barcoded 5' primer and a J-beta primer mix. MiXCR, applied by TCRdb to the 5' RACE reads, yields one record per CDR3 protein. The sample consists of 580,000 or so distinct CDR3 sequences, 45% to 55% of them appearing once. Input material: blood. All receptors come from a man at least 80 years old in good health.

V and J are TRBV20-1 and TRBJ1-2; no definite D call. V was clipped by 3 bases and J by 8 bases, with 10 bases between them. The CDR3 extends over 11 amino acids. Per the germline V gene, CDR1 is DFQATT and CDR2 is SNEGSKA (reference sequence). The CDR3 here is CSASIGGGYTF. The CDR3 coding sequence is TGCAGTGCTAGCATTGGCGGCGGCTACACCTTC.

This sequence joins TRBV5-1 and TRBJ2-5; D not resolved. Germline V lookup: CDR1 SGHRS, CDR2 YFSETQ. V dropped 3 bases and J dropped 3 bases, with 9 bases sitting between them. The CDR3 is 13 amino acids. The CDR3 region has the DNA TGCGCCAGCAGCTCGGGTGTTGAAGAGACCCAGTACTTC. Translation gives CASSSGVEETQYF.

J is TRBJ2-3 and V is TRBV7-9, with 9 nucleotides matching TRBD2. The J segment lost 4 bases and the V segment lost 3 bases, leaving 11 bases of the junction unmatched. The CDR3 consists of 17 residues. Germline CDR1 reads SEHNR; CDR2 reads FQNEAQ (reference sequence). In DNA form, the CDR3 reads TGTGCCAGCAGCTTCCTCACCGGGACTAGCCTTGCAGATACGCAGTATTTT. It yields the protein CASSFLTGTSLADTQYF.

Only a few counts were recorded for this clonotype. V usage is TRBV29-1 and J usage is TRBJ2-5; 10 nucleotides align to TRBD2. Near its end, the DNA agrees better with TRBJ2-4, so the J call may be wrong. The CDR3 consists of 17 residues. Germline V gene lookup returns CDR1 SQVTM and CDR2 ANQGSEA. The DNA of the CDR3 is TGCAGCGTAGATCTAGCGGGAGCCCCGGTTCGGACTAACATTCAGTACTTC. It specifies CSVDLAGAPVRTNIQYF.

The rearrangement joins TRBV20-1 to TRBJ2-7; D is unresolved. Germline CDR1 is DFQATT and CDR2 is SNEGSKA (reference sequence). The CDR3 extends over 13 amino acids. V dropped 6 bases and J dropped 2 bases, with 14 bases sitting between them. The CDR3 nucleotides read TGCAGTGCGTATCTCCATGAAACCTACGAGCAGTACTTC. Its protein is CSAYLHETYEQYF.

The gene calls are TRBV4-1 and TRBJ1-2, with a possible D match to TRBD1 (5 bases). The CDR3 length is 17 residues. Germline CDR1 reads MGHRA; CDR2 reads YSYEKL. V lost 0 bases and J lost 4, with 18 bases in between. CDR3 sequence: CASSQEGVADVGYGYTF. CDR3 DNA: TGCGCCAGCAGCCAAGAGGGGGTGGCAGATGTGGGCTATGGCTACACCTTC.

The chain combines TRBV27 with TRBJ2-1, with D possibly TRBD2 on 6 matching bases. Germline V gene lookup returns CDR1 MNHEY and CDR2 SMNVEV (reference sequence). This CDR3 spans 17 amino acids. Trimming left V 4 bases short and J 2 bases short, with 18 bases between. The CDR3 loop reads CASSSEMGGGTYNEQFF. As DNA, the CDR3 is TGTGCCAGCAGTTCAGAAATGGGGGGAGGCACCTACAATGAGCAGTTCTTC.

The gene calls are TRBV7-8 and TRBJ2-7; D is tentatively TRBD1 or TRBD2 (5 bases each). Germline CDR1 is SGHVS and CDR2 is FQNEAQ. Trimming left V 6 bases short and J 7 bases short, with 19 bases between. The CDR3 is 14 amino acids. This CDR3 reads CASRYIQAGDEQYF. The CDR3 DNA is TGTGCCAGCAGGTATATACAGGCGGGCGATGAGCAGTACTTC.

The gene calls are TRBV6-5 and TRBJ1-2; D unresolved. CDR3 length: 12 amino acids. V was shortened by 7 bases and J by 7 bases, with 13 bases between the two germline ends. CDR1 and CDR2 from the germline V gene are MNHEY and SVGAGI. The CDR3 loop is CASTEEGSGYTF. CDR3 nucleotide sequence: TGTGCCAGCACTGAAGAGGGCTCTGGCTACACCTTC.

This clonotype occurred many times. The rearrangement uses TRBV7-9 and TRBJ2-7; D gene unclear. The ends were cut back, 4 bases at V and 0 bases at J, with 4 bases in the middle. Germline values: CDR1 SEHNR, CDR2 FQNEAQ (reference sequence). The CDR3 runs 12 residues. This CDR3 is CASSSVSYEQYF. DNA for the CDR3: TGTGCCAGCAGCTCCGTCTCCTACGAGCAGTACTTC. Complete variable domain (other parts from reference TRBV7-9 and TRBJ2-7): DTGVSQNPRHKITKRGQNVTFRCDPISEHNRLYWYRQTLGQGPEFLTYFQNEAQLEKSRLLSDRFSAERPKGSFSTLEIQRTEQGDSAMYLCASSSVSYEQYFGPGTRLTVT.

This clonotype showed up just a few times. The chain carries TRBV10-3 and TRBJ1-1; the D gene is possibly TRBD1 (6 bases). The CDR3 is 14 residues long. The V end lost 6 bases, the J end lost 2 bases, and 13 bases lay between the germline ends. Germline CDR1 ENHRY, CDR2 SYGVKD. The CDR3 reads CAISDTGFNTEAFF. CDR3 bases: TGTGCCATCAGCGATACAGGGTTTAACACTGAAGCTTTCTTT.

V and J are TRBV20-1 and TRBJ2-4; TRBD2 might be the D (5 bases). The J call may be in error: the DNA end matches TRBJ2-7 better. Germline V gives CDR1 DFQATT, CDR2 SNEGSKA (reference sequence). The CDR3 runs 13 residues. This CDR3 is CSAGIPGKNEQYF. CDR3 nucleotide sequence: TGCAGTGCAGGAATCCCGGGAAAGAACGAGCAGTACTTC.

The chain recombines TRBV24-1 with TRBJ2-3; D may be TRBD2 (5 bases). CDR1 is KGHDR, CDR2 SFDVKD, per germline. The CDR3 length is 18 residues. V lost 0 bases, J lost 2 bases, and 17 bases lay in between. As DNA, the CDR3 is TGTGCCACCAGTGATTTGCAGTTTGGTAGCGTATTCACAGATACGCAGTATTTT. Amino acid sequence: CATSDLQFGSVFTDTQYF.

This rearrangement joins TRBV6-6 to TRBJ1-5; D remains unclear. V dropped 2 bases and J dropped 2 bases, with 16 bases sitting between them. The CDR3 has 17 amino acids. Germline V gene sequence: CDR1 MNHNY, CDR2 SVGAGI (reference sequence). The chain's CDR3 is CASSYTRSPGGNQPQHF. DNA of the CDR3: TGTGCCAGCAGTTACACGCGGAGCCCTGGCGGCAATCAGCCCCAGCATTTT.

The sample holds a few counts of this clonotype. The V call is TRBV7-2, the J call TRBJ1-1; D is possibly TRBD1 (5 bases). Germline CDR1 SGHTA, CDR2 FQGNSA. The CDR3 has 17 residues. V shed 1 base and J shed 3 bases, with 18 bases lying between them. CDR3 loop: CASSLDLGRGSYTEAFF. The CDR3 coding sequence is TGTGCCAGCAGCTTAGACTTGGGAAGGGGATCGTACACTGAAGCTTTCTTT.

This clonotype was seen a few times. The chain couples TRBV5-4 to TRBJ2-4; D possibly corresponds to TRBD2 (5 bases). The J call is doubtful: the DNA matches TRBJ2-7 better. This CDR3 has 13 residues. The V gene's germline CDR1 is SGHNT and CDR2 YYREEE (reference sequence). CDR3 sequence (DNA): TGTGCCAGCAGCCATACTCAGAGGGACGAGCAGTACTTC. Encoded protein: CASSHTQRDEQYF.

In its sample, this clonotype was seen a few times. J is TRBJ2-7 and V is TRBV5-6; D gene unclear. The CDR3 consists of 12 residues. V lost 2 bases and J lost 3, with 6 bases in between. Germline loops: CDR1 SGHDT, CDR2 YYEEEE. The CDR3 nucleotides are TGTGCCAGCAGCTTCGGCCGCTACGAGCAGTACTTC. It codes for CASSFGRYEQYF. Supplemented by reference TRBV5-6 and TRBJ2-7, the full variable domain reads DAGVTQSPTHLIKTRGQQVTLRCSPKSGHDTVSWYQQALGQGPQFIFQYYEEEERQRGNFPDRFSGHQFPNYSSELNVNALLLGDSALYLCASSFGRYEQYFGPGTRLTVT.

The chain is built from TRBV20-1 and TRBJ2-1; 11 bases agree with TRBD2. The CDR3 runs to 19 residues. In germline, CDR1 is DFQATT, CDR2 SNEGSKA (reference sequence). J lost 2 bases, V lost 5 bases, and 17 bases had no gene match. CDR3 region: CSAPGGITSGSHPYNEQFF. CDR3 nucleotide sequence: TGCAGTGCTCCAGGGGGGATCACTAGCGGGAGTCACCCCTACAATGAGCAGTTCTTC.